A selection of T cell receptor beta chains follows, all from one sample in a study of blood T cell repertoires in COVID-19. Profiled with immunoSEQ multiplex PCR; TCRdb holds only in-frame clones, not every one. The sample lists about 160,000 clones; more than 75% were seen once. Sequencing used peripheral blood. These receptors were taken from a woman between 50 and 59 years old with COVID-19, enrolled during active disease. The CDR3 runs from the conserved cysteine through the conserved F or W. D genes are given only for firm matches. Clone sizes are given selectively: once, few, many, or a class where the clone is expanded.

clone_size d_call j_call v_call cdr3_aa cdr3_nt
NA TRBD2 TRBJ2-1 TRBV4-2 CASSQAGGGAYNEQFF TGTGCCAGCAGCCAAGCGGGGGGGGGAGCCTACAATGAGCAGTTCTTC
NA NA TRBJ1-5 TRBV5-1 CASSLGNSDQPQHF TGCGCCAGCAGCCTAGGTAATTCGGATCAGCCCCAGCATTTT
few NA TRBJ2-5 TRBV20-1 CSAYGETQYF TGCAGTGCTTACGGAGAGACCCAGTACTTC
NA TRBD1 TRBJ2-1 TRBV18 CASSPFEGAAYNEQFF TGTGCCAGCTCACCTTTCGAGGGGGCTGCGTACAATGAGCAGTTCTTC
NA TRBD2 TRBJ2-1 TRBV18 CASSLGTTEQFF TGTGCCAGCTCGCTTGGGACTACCGAGCAGTTCTTC
NA TRBD1 TRBJ1-2 TRBV28 CASSFRETGGYGYTF TGTGCCAGCAGTTTTCGGGAAACAGGGGGCTATGGCTACACCTTC
once NA TRBJ2-7 TRBV5-1 CASSLAEEPYEQYF TGCGCCAGCAGCTTGGCCGAAGAGCCCTACGAGCAGTACTTC
NA TRBD1 TRBJ1-1 TRBV27 CASSALGTVLNTEAFF TGTGCCAGCAGTGCCCTGGGGACAGTATTGAACACTGAAGCTTTCTTT
NA TRBD1 TRBJ2-7 TRBV6-5 CASRSGTVNSYEQYF TGTGCCAGCAGGTCTGGGACAGTTAACTCCTACGAGCAGTACTTC
few TRBD1 TRBJ2-2 TRBV19 CASSDRGLTGELFF TGTGCCAGTAGTGACAGGGGGCTGACCGGGGAGCTGTTTTTT
NA TRBD2 TRBJ2-1 TRBV7-2 CASSPLNGGGSGNEQFF TGTGCCAGCAGCCCCCTTAACGGGGGGGGCTCGGGGAATGAGCAGTTCTTC
NA TRBD1 TRBJ1-1 TRBV7-9 CASSQGVGQIMNTEAFF TGTGCCAGCAGCCAGGGGGTGGGACAGATTATGAACACTGAAGCTTTCTTT
NA TRBD1 TRBJ1-4 TRBV28 CASGQGKNEKLFF TGTGCCAGCGGACAGGGGAAGAATGAAAAACTGTTTTTT
NA TRBD2 TRBJ2-2 TRBV7-2 CASSSTPLAGGTTGELFF TGTGCCAGCAGCTCCACGCCACTAGCGGGGGGGACAACCGGGGAGCTGTTTTTT
NA NA TRBJ1-2 TRBV3-1/TRBV3-2 CASSQRGDGYTF TGTGCCAGCAGCCAACGGGGAGATGGCTACACCTTC